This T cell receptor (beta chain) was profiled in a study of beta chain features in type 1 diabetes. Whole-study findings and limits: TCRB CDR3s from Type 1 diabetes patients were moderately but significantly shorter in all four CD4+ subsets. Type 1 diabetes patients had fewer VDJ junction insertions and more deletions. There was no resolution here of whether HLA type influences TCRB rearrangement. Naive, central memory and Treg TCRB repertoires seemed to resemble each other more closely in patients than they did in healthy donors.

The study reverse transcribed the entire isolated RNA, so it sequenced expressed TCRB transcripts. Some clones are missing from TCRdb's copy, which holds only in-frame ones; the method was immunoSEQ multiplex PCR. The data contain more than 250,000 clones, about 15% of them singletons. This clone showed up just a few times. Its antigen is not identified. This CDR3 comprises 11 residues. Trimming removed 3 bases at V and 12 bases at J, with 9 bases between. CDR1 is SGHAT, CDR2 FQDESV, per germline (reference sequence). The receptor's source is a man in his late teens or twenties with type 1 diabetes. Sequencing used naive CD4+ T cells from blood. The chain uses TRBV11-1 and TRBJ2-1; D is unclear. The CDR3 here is CASSFHGRQFF. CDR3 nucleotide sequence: TGTGCCAGCAGCTTTCATGGGCGGCAGTTCTTC.